Each of the 9 T cell receptor beta chains below was sequenced from the same sample in a study of T-cell reconstitution after alpha-beta-depleted transplantation in children. For TCRbeta, the library was prepared with unique molecular identifiers. TCRdb redid the calling of the PCR reads with MiXCR, one entry per CDR3 protein. The data contain about 640,000 distinct CDR3 sequences, 16% of them seen just once; the ten biggest clones take up approximately 1%. Sequencing was performed on PBMCs from the stem cell graft donor, taken from the stem cell graft. Every receptor here comes from a human donor who donated a stem cell graft to a child with acute myeloid leukemia.

This clonotype has a count of ten or more. The chain employs TRBV20-1 and TRBJ2-2; 9 bases agree with TRBD1. The V segment lost 1 base and the J segment 7 bases; nucleotides outside the gene matches: 10. The CDR3 length is 16 residues. The germline gives CDR1 DFQATT, CDR2 SNEGSKA (reference sequence). The CDR3 loop reads CSARGHRDRVNGELFF. The CDR3 DNA follows: TGCAGTGCTAGAGGGCACCGGGACAGGGTAAACGGGGAGCTGTTTTTT.

Ten or more counts support this clonotype. CDR3 coding DNA: TGCAGTGCTAGTCCCCCTGACAGGGGGAATCAGCCCCAGCATTTT. This translates into CSASPPDRGNQPQHF. The chain has TRBV20-1 and TRBJ1-5; 9 nucleotides match TRBD1. The V gene's germline CDR1 is DFQATT and CDR2 SNEGSKA (reference sequence). The V segment lost 3 bases and the J segment 4 bases; nucleotides outside the gene matches: 7. The CDR3 runs 15 residues.

This clonotype appeared many times. The V and J genes are TRBV12-3 or TRBV12-4 and TRBJ2-3; 9 positions match TRBD2. This CDR3 spans 15 amino acids. The V and J ends lost 3 bases and 5 bases, in that order; junction bases with no gene match: 6. CDR3 bases: TGTGCCAGCAGTTTCGGCGGGGGGGCCGTAGATACGCAGTATTTT. Amino acid sequence: CASSFGGGAVDTQYF.

This clonotype was counted many times. This chain connects TRBV27 to TRBJ1-2; no clear D gene. CDR1 and CDR2 (germline): MNHEY, SMNVEV (reference sequence). The CDR3 extends over 14 amino acids. Trimming shortened V by 5 bases and J by 6 bases, and 16 bases separated the two germline ends. The CDR3 nucleotides are TGTGCCAGCAGTCCTCTCCGGCCCCTCGATGGCTACACCTTC. This encodes CASSPLRPLDGYTF.

This clonotype was detected a few times. The CDR3 DNA is TGTGCCACCAGTGTTCCGAGGGGAGATACGCAGTATTTT. This codes for CATSVPRGDTQYF. The chain has TRBV24-1 and TRBJ2-3, with D perhaps TRBD1 or TRBD2 (5 bases each). CDR1 and CDR2 from the germline V gene are KGHDR and SFDVKD. The CDR3 is 13 amino acids. Trimming removed 5 bases at V and 5 bases at J, with 10 bases between.

This clonotype was counted many times. The V and J genes are TRBV5-1 and TRBJ1-2, with D hard to call. Germline values: CDR1 SGHRS, CDR2 YFSETQ. This CDR3 is 15 amino acids long. Trimming left V 6 bases short and J 6 bases short, with 21 bases between. CDR3 DNA sequence: TGCGCCAGCAATCCAACTGCGGGCGCCCTCCATGGCTACACCTTC. Residues: CASNPTAGALHGYTF.

This clonotype was counted ten times or more. This rearrangement joins TRBV7-2 to TRBJ2-7; D gene unclear. The CDR3 totals 13 residues. CDR1 and CDR2 (germline): SGHTA, FQGNSA. V lost 3 bases and J 0 bases, leaving 6 bases between the germline ends. CDR3 protein: CASSFEVSYEQYF. In DNA, the CDR3 is TGTGCCAGCAGCTTCGAGGTCTCCTACGAGCAGTACTTC.

The V gene is TRBV7-8, the J gene TRBJ2-1; unclear D gene. This CDR3 region has 13 residues. Germline V gives CDR1 SGHVS, CDR2 FQNEAQ. V lost 5 bases and J 9 bases, leaving 14 bases between the germline ends. CDR3 sequence (DNA): TGTGCCAGCAGCCGTCAGAGTGATCCTGAGCAGTTCTTC. Translation gives CASSRQSDPEQFF.

The chain uses TRBV7-2 and TRBJ1-4, with D perhaps TRBD1 (6 bases). V was clipped by 6 bases and J by 2 bases, with 13 bases between them. The CDR3 covers 15 residues. Germline lookup yields CDR1 SGHTA and CDR2 FQGNSA. CDR3 protein: CASRQGGLTNEKLFF. The CDR3 DNA follows: TGTGCCAGCAGACAAGGGGGGCTGACTAATGAAAAACTGTTTTTT.